This entry lists 25 T cell receptor beta chains sequenced from one sample in a study of technical replicates of blood from a few donors. Only in-frame clones appear in the TCRdb table, and some are missing; sequencing was by immunoSEQ multiplex PCR. The sample has 100,000 or so clones; 85% to 95% are singletons. The source material was T cells isolated from PBMCs. These receptors were taken from a human donor in good health.

The chain carries TRBV5-1 and TRBJ2-5; 9 bases map to TRBD1. Germline V CDR1 and CDR2: SGHRS, YFSETQ. The V segment lost 4 bases and the J segment 3 bases; nucleotides outside the gene matches: 7. The CDR3 runs 15 residues. The CDR3 here is CASSARTGGKETQYF. CDR3 DNA: TGCGCCAGCAGCGCGAGAACAGGGGGCAAAGAGACCCAGTACTTC.

J is TRBJ1-1 and V is TRBV19, with TRBD1 identical over 8 bases. Germline loops: CDR1 LNHDA, CDR2 SQIVND (reference sequence). V was pared by 2 bases and J by 3 bases, with 5 bases of the junction left unmatched. There are 15 residues in the CDR3. CDR3 region: CASSISDRGDTEAFF. The CDR3 region has the DNA TGTGCCAGTAGTATATCCGACAGGGGAGACACTGAAGCTTTCTTT.

The V call is TRBV19, the J call TRBJ2-7; a weak D match, TRBD1 (6 bases). This CDR3 contains 15 residues. CDR1 is LNHDA and CDR2 is SQIVND in the germline V gene (reference sequence). Trimming cost V 5 bases and J 4 bases, with 18 bases left between them. The CDR3 DNA is TGTGCCAGTAGTCCGTCGGCAGGGGATGGGTACGAGCAGTACTTC. Translating gives CASSPSAGDGYEQYF.

V usage is TRBV18 and J usage is TRBJ2-7, with D tentatively TRBD2 (6 bases). Trimming stripped 6 bases from V and 0 bases from J, with 18 bases between. The germline gives CDR1 KGHSH, CDR2 LQKENI. This CDR3 has 16 amino acids. The chain's CDR3 is CASSPVGGASSYEQYF. DNA of the CDR3: TGTGCCAGCTCGCCGGTAGGCGGGGCAAGCTCCTACGAGCAGTACTTC.

This clone has just one count. V usage is TRBV7-2 and J usage is TRBJ1-2, with TRBD1 matching over 7 bases. CDR3 length: 14 amino acids. The V and J ends lost 1 base and 6 bases, in that order; junction bases with no gene match: 5. Germline CDR1 is SGHTA and CDR2 is FQGNSA. This CDR3 reads CASSLGQGLDGYTF. CDR3 DNA sequence: TGTGCCAGCAGCTTAGGACAGGGTCTCGATGGCTACACCTTC.

The chain is built from TRBV11-1 and TRBJ1-1, with TRBD1 as a possible D gene (6 bases). Looked up from germline, CDR1 is SGHAT and CDR2 is FQDESV (reference sequence). Trimming removed 4 bases from V and 1 base from J, with 13 bases in between. This CDR3 is built from 15 residues. The CDR3 spells CASSSTGQPNTEAFF. CDR3 bases: TGTGCCAGCAGCTCGACGGGACAACCGAACACTGAAGCTTTCTTT.

The rearrangement links TRBV28 to TRBJ2-3; D may be TRBD1 (5 bases). V lost 2 bases and J 0 bases, leaving 15 bases between the germline ends. Germline V gene lookup returns CDR1 MDHEN and CDR2 SYDVKM. The CDR3 contains 17 residues. The CDR3 sequence is CASSLVQGSGSTDTQYF. In DNA form, the CDR3 reads TGTGCCAGCAGTTTAGTCCAGGGTAGTGGTAGCACAGATACGCAGTATTTT.

This chain joins TRBV28 and TRBJ1-4; 9 bases match TRBD1. Per the germline V gene, CDR1 is MDHEN and CDR2 is SYDVKM. The CDR3 is made up of 16 amino acids. With V trimmed by 5 bases and J by 5 bases, 9 bases remained unmatched. The CDR3 bases are TGTGCCAGCAGTAATCACGGGACAGGGTTAAATGAAAAACTGTTTTTT. This translates into CASSNHGTGLNEKLFF.

This chain uses TRBV11-2 with TRBJ1-2; TRBD1 matches 10 bases. Germline CDR1 and CDR2: SGHAT and FQNNGV. This CDR3 spans 17 amino acids. Unmatched junction bases numbered 11, after V lost 0 bases and J lost 7 bases. CDR3 DNA: TGTGCCAGCAGCTTAGATGCGTGGGGGACAGGGGTGTCTGGCTACACCTTC. Its protein product is CASSLDAWGTGVSGYTF.

The gene calls are TRBV7-3 and TRBJ2-1, with D maybe TRBD2 (5 bases). Germline V lookup: CDR1 SGHTA, CDR2 FQGTGA. This CDR3 has 15 amino acids. Trimming cost V 2 bases and J 6 bases, with 14 bases left between them. The CDR3 DNA sequence: TGTGCCAGCAGCTTACGAGGCGGGCTCGTCAATGAGCAGTTCTTC. This encodes CASSLRGGLVNEQFF.

The V gene is TRBV10-3, the J gene TRBJ2-3; D is perhaps TRBD1 (6 bases). Germline loops: CDR1 ENHRY, CDR2 SYGVKD. Trimming removed 4 bases at V and 6 bases at J, with 8 bases between. The CDR3 is 12 residues long. CDR3 coding DNA: TGTGCCATCAGTGCTAGGGGGGATACGCAGTATTTT. Translation gives CAISARGDTQYF.

The chain uses TRBV11-2 and TRBJ2-1; a weak D match, TRBD1 (7 bases). The CDR3 extends over 19 amino acids. Trimming took off 1 base at V and 7 bases at J, with 26 bases between the two ends. The germline CDR1 and CDR2 sequences are SGHAT and FQNNGV. As DNA, the CDR3 is TGTGCCAGCAGCTTAGTTAGGGGGCCGGCTTTTAGGAGGGAGAATGAGCAGTTCTTC. Its protein is CASSLVRGPAFRRENEQFF. Supplemented by reference TRBV11-2 and TRBJ2-1, the full variable domain reads EAGVAQSPRYKIIEKRQSVAFWCNPISGHATLYWYQQILGQGPKLLIQFQNNGVVDDSQLPKDRFSAERLKGVDSTLKIQPAKLEDSAVYLCASSLVRGPAFRRENEQFFGPGTRLTVL.

This chain uses TRBV9 with TRBJ2-7; 9 nucleotides agree with TRBD2. V dropped 4 bases and J dropped 0; count of bases not matched to a gene: 11. The CDR3 length is 17 residues. Looked up from germline, CDR1 is SGDLS and CDR2 is YYNGEE. CDR3 in amino acids: CASSPRLGSGSSYEQYF. The DNA for the CDR3 is TGTGCCAGCAGCCCGCGACTGGGTAGCGGGAGCTCCTACGAGCAGTACTTC.

J is TRBJ2-1 and V is TRBV7-9; TRBD2 matches at 10 bases. The V gene's germline CDR1 is SEHNR and CDR2 FQNEAQ (reference sequence). The J segment lost 9 bases and the V segment lost 1 base, leaving 3 bases of the junction unmatched. The CDR3 has 14 residues. CDR3 in amino acids: CASSLELAGSEQFF. The CDR3 coding sequence is TGTGCCAGCAGCTTAGAACTAGCGGGGAGTGAGCAGTTCTTC.

This chain links TRBV6-6 with TRBJ1-6; the match to TRBD1 covers 7 bases. V trimming: 3 bases; J trimming: 6 bases; junction bases outside the gene matches: 2. Germline assignment: CDR1 MNHNY and CDR2 SVGAGI (reference sequence). CDR3 size: 14 residues. DNA for the CDR3: TGTGCCAGCAGTTATGAGGGGGCTAATTCACCCCTCCACTTT. Its translation: CASSYEGANSPLHF.

The rearrangement links TRBV11-2 to TRBJ2-7; 9 bases are shared with TRBD1. The trim removed 6 bases at V and 2 bases at J, leaving 8 bases unmatched. The CDR3 covers 15 residues. Germline CDR1 and CDR2: SGHAT and FQNNGV. CDR3 sequence reads: CASRSPGQGAYEQYF. The CDR3 bases are TGTGCCAGCAGATCCCCGGGACAGGGAGCCTACGAGCAGTACTTC.

The rearrangement joins TRBV7-6 to TRBJ2-7, with a weak D call TRBD1 (6 bases). The CDR3 contains 14 residues. Trimming shortened V by 5 bases and J by 4 bases, and 15 bases separated the two germline ends. Germline V gives CDR1 SGHVS, CDR2 FNYEAQ. CDR3 amino acids: CASSPPDSRYEQYF. The CDR3 DNA reads TGTGCCAGCAGCCCGCCGGACAGTAGATACGAGCAGTACTTC.

The gene calls are TRBV5-1 and TRBJ1-3; 7 nucleotides match TRBD1. V lost 2 bases, J lost 4 bases, and 6 bases stayed unmatched. Germline V gene lookup returns CDR1 SGHRS and CDR2 YFSETQ. The CDR3 is 15 residues long. CDR3 in DNA: TGCGCCAGCAGCTTTACAGGGGCAGGAGGAAACACCATATATTTT. As protein: CASSFTGAGGNTIYF.

This sequence joins TRBV19 and TRBJ2-7; 7 bases are shared with TRBD1. Germline values: CDR1 LNHDA, CDR2 SQIVND (reference sequence). This CDR3 spans 15 amino acids. The trim removed 3 bases at V and 0 bases at J, leaving 5 bases unmatched. Here the CDR3 DNA reads TGTGCCAGTAGTATCCTCCGGGACAGCTCCTACGAGCAGTACTTC. Translation gives CASSILRDSSYEQYF.

The CDR3 region is CASSDYPQGGNEQFF. DNA of the CDR3: TGCGCCAGCAGCGACTATCCACAGGGGGGGAATGAGCAGTTCTTC. The chain joins TRBV5-1 to TRBJ2-1, with D tentatively TRBD1 (8 bases). Germline CDR1 is SGHRS and CDR2 is YFSETQ. V dropped 4 bases and J dropped 7 bases, with 18 bases sitting between them. The CDR3 runs to 15 residues.

The rearrangement links TRBV19 to TRBJ1-2; 8 nucleotides align to TRBD1. The V and J ends lost 6 bases and 11 bases, in that order; junction bases with no gene match: 5. Looked up from germline, CDR1 is LNHDA and CDR2 is SQIVND (reference sequence). This CDR3 has 11 residues. The CDR3 nucleotides read TGTGCCAGTAGCGGGGGACAGGCATACACCTTC. Translated: CASSGGQAYTF.

This chain joins TRBV7-2 and TRBJ2-3; D might be TRBD2 (6 bases). V was trimmed by 5 bases and J by 3 bases, leaving 21 bases between them. There are 17 residues in the CDR3. Germline V lookup: CDR1 SGHTA, CDR2 FQGNSA. CDR3 in DNA: TGTGCCAGCAGCCGGATGAGGGACTCCCGGGTGACAGATACGCAGTATTTT. Protein sequence: CASSRMRDSRVTDTQYF.

The chain uses TRBV2 and TRBJ2-3, with 9 positions matching TRBD2. After removal of 5 bases from V and 4 bases from J, the junction contained 13 bases not matched to a gene. The length of the CDR3 is 17 residues. CDR1 SNHLY and CDR2 FYNNEI come from the germline V gene. CDR3 sequence (DNA): TGTGCCAGCAGTAGCCCTAGCGGGACCCGGAGGGCAGATACGCAGTATTTT. This encodes CASSSPSGTRRADTQYF.

The gene calls are TRBV7-9 and TRBJ2-1; 8 nucleotides match TRBD2. The V and J ends lost 1 base and 8 bases, in that order; junction bases with no gene match: 7. Per germline, CDR1 SEHNR and CDR2 FQNEAQ (reference sequence). The CDR3 is 15 residues long. CDR3 amino acids: CASSLGGLAGYEQFF. The CDR3, as DNA: TGTGCCAGCAGCTTAGGCGGGCTAGCGGGTTATGAGCAGTTCTTC.

V usage is TRBV27 and J usage is TRBJ1-2; 7 bases map to TRBD1. CDR3 length: 14 residues. The germline CDR1 and CDR2 sequences are MNHEY and SMNVEV (reference sequence). V was clipped by 3 bases and J by 2 bases; unmatched bases: 3. The DNA of the CDR3 is TGTGCCAGCAGTTTTTTGGGACAGAACTATGGCTACACCTTC. Translation: CASSFLGQNYGYTF.